These 3 T cell receptor beta chains share one sample of origin, sequenced in a study of post-analysis software for immune sequencing data. TCR beta libraries were prepared from cDNA with unique molecular identifiers. TCRdb analysed the PCR reads with MiXCR anew, one entry per CDR3 protein. The sample holds about half a million distinct CDR3 sequences, less than 45% seen once. Their antigens remain unidentified. Study-wide findings and caveats: TRBV segments more frequent in patients than in controls numbered roughly 5 and included TRBV5-6, TRBV5-1 and TRBV20-1.

The sequencing sample was made of blood. Receptors were obtained from a girl aged 10-17 years with multiple sclerosis.

This clonotype was seen at least ten times. The gene calls are TRBV29-1 and TRBJ2-7; D not resolved. V lost 6 bases and J lost 1, with 7 bases in between. The CDR3 runs 11 residues. Germline V gene data show CDR1 as SQVTM and CDR2 as ANQGSEA. CDR3 loop: CSVVASYEQYF. The CDR3 coding sequence is TGCAGCGTGGTAGCTTCCTACGAGCAGTACTTC.

This clonotype was detected only a few times. The chain is built from TRBV7-2 and TRBJ2-3; D gene unclear. The V gene lost 1 base and the J gene lost 5 bases, with 7 bases spanning the gap. Germline V gene data show CDR1 as SGHTA and CDR2 as FQGNSA. The CDR3 runs to 13 residues. The CDR3 loop is CASSLGVRDTQYF. CDR3 nucleotides: TGTGCCAGCAGCTTAGGGGTCAGAGATACGCAGTATTTT.

The V call is TRBV20-1, the J call TRBJ2-3; 7 nucleotides match TRBD2. The CDR3 covers 14 residues. Per the germline V gene, CDR1 is DFQATT and CDR2 is SNEGSKA (reference sequence). V gave up 1 base and J gave up 8 bases; unmatched junction bases: 9. This CDR3 is CSARGSLAAATQYF. CDR3 in DNA: TGCAGTGCTAGAGGTTCCCTAGCGGCGGCTACGCAGTATTTT.